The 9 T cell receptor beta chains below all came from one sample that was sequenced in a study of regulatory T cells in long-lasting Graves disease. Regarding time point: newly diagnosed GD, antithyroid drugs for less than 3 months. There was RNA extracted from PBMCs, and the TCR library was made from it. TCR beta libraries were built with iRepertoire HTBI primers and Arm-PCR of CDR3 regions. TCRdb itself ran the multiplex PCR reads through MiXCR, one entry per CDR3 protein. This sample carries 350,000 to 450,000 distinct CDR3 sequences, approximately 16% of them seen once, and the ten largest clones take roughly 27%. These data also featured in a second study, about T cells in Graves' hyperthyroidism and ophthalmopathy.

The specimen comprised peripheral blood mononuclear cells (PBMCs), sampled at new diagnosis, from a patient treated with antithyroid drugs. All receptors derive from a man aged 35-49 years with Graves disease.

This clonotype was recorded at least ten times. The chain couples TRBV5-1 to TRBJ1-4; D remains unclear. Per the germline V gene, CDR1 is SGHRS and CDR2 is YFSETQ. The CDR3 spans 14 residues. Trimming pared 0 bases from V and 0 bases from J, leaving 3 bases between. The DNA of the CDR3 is TGCGCCAGCAGCTTGGATGCAACTAATGAAAAACTGTTTTTT. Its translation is CASSLDATNEKLFF.

The DNA of the CDR3 is TGTGCCAGCAGCTTGTCAGGGGGAGAAGGGACCCAGTACTTC. It specifies CASSLSGGEGTQYF. The chain links TRBV7-3 to TRBJ2-3; TRBD1 matches at 7 bases. The J call may be faulty, since TRBJ2-5 better matches the DNA end. This CDR3 region has 14 residues. Looked up from germline, CDR1 is SGHTA and CDR2 is FQGTGA.

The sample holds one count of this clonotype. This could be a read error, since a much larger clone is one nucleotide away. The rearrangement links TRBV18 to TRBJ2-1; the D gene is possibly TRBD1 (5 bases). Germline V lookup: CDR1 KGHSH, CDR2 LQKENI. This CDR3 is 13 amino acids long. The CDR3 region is CASTPGMTDEQFF. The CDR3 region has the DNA TGTGCCAGCACACCAGGGATGACGGATGAGCAGTTCTTC.

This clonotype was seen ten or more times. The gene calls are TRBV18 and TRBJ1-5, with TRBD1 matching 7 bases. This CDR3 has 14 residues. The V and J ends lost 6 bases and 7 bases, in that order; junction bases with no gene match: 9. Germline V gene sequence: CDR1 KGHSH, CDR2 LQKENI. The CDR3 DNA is TGTGCCAGCTCCCAGGCAGGGGGGGCCCAGCCCCAGCATTTT. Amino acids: CASSQAGGAQPQHF.

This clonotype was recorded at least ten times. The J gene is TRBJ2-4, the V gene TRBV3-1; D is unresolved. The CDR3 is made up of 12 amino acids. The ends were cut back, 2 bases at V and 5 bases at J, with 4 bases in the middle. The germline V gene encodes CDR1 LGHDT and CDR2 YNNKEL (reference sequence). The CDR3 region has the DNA TGTGCCAGCAGCCAAAAAGAAAACATTCAGTACTTC. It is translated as CASSQKENIQYF.

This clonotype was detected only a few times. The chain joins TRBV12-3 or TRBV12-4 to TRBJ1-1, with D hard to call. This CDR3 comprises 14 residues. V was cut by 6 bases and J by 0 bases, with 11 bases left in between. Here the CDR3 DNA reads TGTGCCAGCAGATTGAGCAGCCTGAACACTGAAGCTTTCTTT. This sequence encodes CASRLSSLNTEAFF.

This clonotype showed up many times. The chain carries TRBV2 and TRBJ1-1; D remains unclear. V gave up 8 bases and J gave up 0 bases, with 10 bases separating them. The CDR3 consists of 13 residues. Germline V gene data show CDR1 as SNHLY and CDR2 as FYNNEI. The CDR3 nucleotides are TGTGCCAGCTACTCGGGCCTGAACACTGAAGCTTTCTTT. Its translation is CASYSGLNTEAFF.

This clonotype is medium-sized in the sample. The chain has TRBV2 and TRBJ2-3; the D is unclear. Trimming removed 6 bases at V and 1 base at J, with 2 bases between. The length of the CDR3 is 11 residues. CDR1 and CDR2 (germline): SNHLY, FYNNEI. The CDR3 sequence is CASRRTDTQYF. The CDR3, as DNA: TGTGCCAGCAGGCGCACAGATACGCAGTATTTT.

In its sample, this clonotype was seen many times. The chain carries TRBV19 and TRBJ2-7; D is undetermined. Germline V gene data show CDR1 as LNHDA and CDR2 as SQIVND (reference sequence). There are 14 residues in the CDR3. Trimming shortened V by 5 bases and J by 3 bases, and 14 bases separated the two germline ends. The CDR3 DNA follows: TGTGCCAGTAGTCCCCGACGGTATAACTACGAGCAGTACTTC. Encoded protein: CASSPRRYNYEQYF.